Listed here is a single T cell receptor (beta chain). The clone's antigen remains unknown. Within one base of it there is no much larger clone, and no base qualities were kept. This sample is part of a study of blood T cell repertoires in COVID-19 (dated by TCRdb to 2020 to 2022). Concerning the study at large: Samples covering the acute and convalescent phases of COVID-19 were provided by collaborators in the United States, Italy and Spain. The samples were drawn from two sources: the first 160 participants of the ongoing ImmuneRACE study, and fewer than 1,500 subjects contributed by 6 global collaborators. Where available, HLA class I and class II types were obtained from metadata supplied by the sample provider rather than from assay-based typing. The prospective study material was composed of cDNA or gDNA derived from T cells, B-cell-depleted T cells, or PBMCs. The dataset comprised deeply sampled blood TCRbeta repertoires from subjects exposed to, actively infected with, or recovered from COVID-19. A de-identified subject ID, COVID-19 status, age in years and sex were almost always included in the sample metadata. The repertoires were released in a freely available public database intended as a resource for research on the immune response to SARS-CoV-2. Paper-wide results and their limitations: The quantity of clinical and demographic metadata differed by source and by participant and was supplied without curation.

Another Seattle source contributed samples from volunteer blood donors who had recovered from COVID-19. The collaborating institutions used their own protocols to collect whole blood in K2EDTA tubes. Collaborator samples were shipped for TCRbeta analysis as frozen whole blood, isolated PBMCs, or DNA extracted from either sample type. Via the germline V gene, CDR1 is KGHSH and CDR2 LQKENI. V sheds 1 base and J sheds 2 bases, leaving 11 bases between their ends. Taken from cysteine to phenylalanine, the CDR3 has 16 residues. Of the read, only the CDR3 DNA is kept; its 48 bases are in frame from base 1. TCRbeta CDR3 regions were amplified from genomic DNA by means of the immunoSEQ Assay, a bias-controlled multiplex PCR. As for the original processing: The number of nucleated cells in each sample was estimated by amplification of reference gene primers within the assay. Sequence reads were collapsed and filtered to measure the absolute abundance of every unique TCRbeta CDR3 rearrangement. Productive Simpson clonality was computed per sample as the square root of Simpson's diversity index over productive rearrangements. This immuneACCESS table, as held by TCRdb, lists in-frame sequences with V and J called but not all clones. Of the missing ones, under half trace to an unresolved V gene in checked studies; the others have no known cause. That table is the source of V, J and clone size, and D and trimming were worked out from the DNA. Within this sample are about 220,000 clones, with about 90% of them counted one time only. The ten largest clones add up to about 2.9% of the sample.

The TCR sequence derives from a young woman who had recovered from COVID-19. The chain links TRBV18 with TRBJ2-2; a weak D assignment points to TRBD2 (6 bases agree). The sequenced material came from peripheral blood. CDR3 region: CASSPQSGTNTGELFF. At the DNA level, the sequence is TGTGCCAGCTCACCACAGTCGGGGACTAACACCGGGGAGCTGTTTTTT.